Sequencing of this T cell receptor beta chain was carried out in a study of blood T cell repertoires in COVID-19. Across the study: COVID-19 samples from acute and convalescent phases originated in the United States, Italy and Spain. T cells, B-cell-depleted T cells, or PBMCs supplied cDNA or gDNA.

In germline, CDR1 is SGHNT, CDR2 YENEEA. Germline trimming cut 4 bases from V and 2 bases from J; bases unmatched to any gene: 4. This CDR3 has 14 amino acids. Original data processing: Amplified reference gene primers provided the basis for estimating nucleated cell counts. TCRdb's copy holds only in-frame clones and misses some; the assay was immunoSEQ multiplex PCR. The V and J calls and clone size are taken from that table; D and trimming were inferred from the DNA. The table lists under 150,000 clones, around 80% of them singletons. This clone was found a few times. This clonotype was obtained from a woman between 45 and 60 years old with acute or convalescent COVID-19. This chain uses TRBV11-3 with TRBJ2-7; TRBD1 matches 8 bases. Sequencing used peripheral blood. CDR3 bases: TGTGCCAGCAGCTGCATGGGACAGGCCTACGAGCAGTACTTC. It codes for CASSCMGQAYEQYF. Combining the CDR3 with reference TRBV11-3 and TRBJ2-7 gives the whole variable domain EAGVVQSPRYKIIEKKQPVAFWCNPISGHNTLYWYLQNLGQGPELLIRYENEEAVDDSQLPKDRFSAERLKGVDSTLKIQPAELGDSAVYLCASSCMGQAYEQYFGPGTRLTVT.